This TCR beta chain derives from a study of blood T cells in healthy people across ages. The CDR3 runs 15 residues. Germline loops: CDR1 MGHRA, CDR2 YSYEKL. V lost 0 bases, J lost 6 bases, and 11 bases lay in between. The second PCR ran about 6 to 12 cycles with a sample-barcoded 5' primer and J-beta primers. One entry per CDR3 protein, called by TCRdb with MiXCR from the 5' RACE reads. Among about a million distinct CDR3 sequences listed, 35% to 40% were seen once. This clonotype has a handful of counts. The chain couples TRBV4-1 to TRBJ2-2; the D gene is possibly TRBD2 (7 bases). The receptor comes from a man between 18 and 29 years old in good health. The specimen sequenced was blood. Here the CDR3 reads CASSQDRGGSGELFF. The CDR3 region has the DNA TGCGCCAGCAGCCAAGATAGGGGGGGGTCCGGGGAGCTGTTTTTT.